The 32 T cell receptor beta chains reported below all come from one sample, sequenced in a study of long-term antiretroviral therapy in people with HIV. This was the immunoSEQ v3.0 assay at survey level. Clones were read by immunoSEQ multiplex PCR, and TCRdb kept only the in-frame ones, dropping some. This sample has around 25,000 clones; under 85% occur once, and the top ten carry about 11%. Sequenced here: unsorted PBMCs, sampled 1.1 years before starting antiretroviral therapy. These receptors originate from a middle-aged woman with HIV.

A single count supports this clone. V is TRBV19 and J is TRBJ1-2, with a tentative D call TRBD1 (6 bases). From germline, CDR1 is LNHDA and CDR2 SQIVND (reference sequence). Trimming left V 8 bases short and J 4 bases short, with 20 bases between. The CDR3 extends over 15 amino acids. Here the CDR3 DNA reads TGTGCCAGTGGGGGGGGCAGCGGGGCCCGCTATGGCTACACCTTC. Its translation: CASGGGSGARYGYTF.

V is TRBV5-1 and J is TRBJ1-1; tentatively, D is TRBD1 (6 bases). V shed 5 bases and J shed 4 bases, with 15 bases lying between them. CDR3 length: 14 amino acids. Germline V gives CDR1 SGHRS, CDR2 YFSETQ. The CDR3 bases are TGCGCCAGCAGGGGGGTGGGAGGGGGCACTGAAGCTTTCTTT. Translating gives CASRGVGGGTEAFF.

The chain has TRBV2 and TRBJ2-6, with 8 bases matching TRBD1. The CDR3 loop spans 18 amino acids. Germline V CDR1 and CDR2: SNHLY, FYNNEI. V gave up 7 bases and J gave up 0 bases; unmatched junction bases: 11. CDR3 DNA sequence: TGTGCCAGCAAGGGGCCGGACAGGGTAATCTCTGGGGCCAACGTCCTGACTTTC. This encodes CASKGPDRVISGANVLTF.

V is TRBV9 and J is TRBJ2-1; 10 bases align to TRBD2. CDR3 length: 16 amino acids. Trimming took 0 bases from V and 7 from J; bases not matched to a gene: 7. In germline, CDR1 is SGDLS, CDR2 YYNGEE. The CDR3 loop is CASSVGAAGGENEQFF. The CDR3 nucleotides are TGTGCCAGCAGCGTAGGGGCAGCGGGAGGGGAAAATGAGCAGTTCTTC.

This rearrangement joins TRBV5-4 to TRBJ1-1; D not resolved. The CDR3 extends over 11 amino acids. Germline-derived CDR1 and CDR2 are SGHNT and YYREEE (reference sequence). V lost 4 bases to trimming and J lost 1 base, with 2 bases between them. CDR3 amino acids: CASSQNTEAFF. CDR3 coding DNA: TGTGCCAGCAGCCAGAACACTGAAGCTTTCTTT. Complete variable domain (other parts from reference TRBV5-4 and TRBJ1-1): ETGVTQSPTHLIKTRGQQVTLRCSSQSGHNTVSWYQQALGQGPQFIFQYYREEENGRGNFPPRFSGLQFPNYSSELNVNALELDDSALYLCASSQNTEAFFGQGTRLTVV.

V is TRBV6-5 and J is TRBJ2-5, with TRBD1 identical over 7 bases. J lost 1 base, V lost 6 bases, and 2 bases had no gene match. This CDR3 is 13 amino acids long. Germline-derived CDR1 and CDR2 are MNHEY and SVGAGI. Here the CDR3 DNA reads TGTGCCAGCAGCGGGACAGTCCAAGAGACCCAGTACTTC. Translation gives CASSGTVQETQYF.

This sequence joins TRBV2 and TRBJ2-1, with D possibly being TRBD1 (7 bases). Germline V lookup: CDR1 SNHLY, CDR2 FYNNEI. CDR3 length: 15 residues. Trimming removed 4 bases at V and 7 bases at J, with 17 bases between. CDR3 sequence: CASSGVGRGANEQFF. CDR3 in DNA: TGTGCCAGCAGTGGAGTTGGCAGGGGGGCAAATGAGCAGTTCTTC.

The CDR3 is CASSLRPQETQYF. DNA of the CDR3: TGTGCCAGCAGCCTTAGGCCTCAAGAGACCCAGTACTTC. This chain joins TRBV11-3 and TRBJ2-5; D call uncertain. Germline V CDR1 and CDR2: SGHNT, YENEEA. The germline V and J ends were trimmed by 5 bases and 2 bases, with 9 bases remaining between them. The CDR3 covers 13 residues.

The chain recombines TRBV5-6 with TRBJ2-6; no clear D gene. V lost 2 bases to trimming and J lost 0 bases, with 6 bases between them. Per the germline V gene, CDR1 is SGHDT and CDR2 is YYEEEE. The CDR3 is 15 residues long. In DNA form, the CDR3 reads TGTGCCAGCAGCTTTTTGAACTCTGGGGCCAACGTCCTGACTTTC. This encodes CASSFLNSGANVLTF.

The CDR3 is CASSSRFTIYF. The CDR3 bases are TGTGCCAGCAGTTCCCGTTTCACCATATATTTT. The J gene is TRBJ1-3, the V gene TRBV6-5; no clear D gene. This CDR3 is built from 11 residues. The germline gives CDR1 MNHEY, CDR2 SVGAGI. The germline V and J ends were trimmed by 4 bases and 9 bases, with 7 bases remaining between them.

This clone was seen a handful of times. V is TRBV29-1 and J is TRBJ1-2; D unresolved. The CDR3 is made up of 14 amino acids. V was pared by 2 bases and J by 0 bases, with 10 bases between. CDR1 is SQVTM and CDR2 is ANQGSEA in the germline V gene. The CDR3 reads CSVEIAAANYGYTF. The CDR3 bases are TGCAGCGTTGAAATCGCGGCCGCTAACTATGGCTACACCTTC.

The chain has TRBV5-8 and TRBJ2-5; D remains ambiguous. The CDR3 is 8 residues long. V was cut by 7 bases and J by 13 bases, with 8 bases left in between. CDR1 SGHTS and CDR2 YDEGEE come from the germline V gene. The CDR3 DNA follows: TGTGCCAGCCCCCCGGGGTACTTC. It codes for CASPPGYF.

The chain carries TRBV25-1 and TRBJ1-5, with a weak D call TRBD1 (6 bases). This CDR3 has 14 residues. CDR1 and CDR2 (germline): MGHDK, SYGVNS. V shed 5 bases and J shed 6 bases, with 14 bases lying between them. CDR3 DNA: TGTGCCAGCAGTCCCGCCAGGGGAGGTCAGCCCCAGCATTTT. Its protein is CASSPARGGQPQHF. Complete variable domain (other parts from reference TRBV25-1 and TRBJ1-5): EADIYQTPRYLVIGTGKKITLECSQTMGHDKMYWYQQDPGMELHLIHYSYGVNSTEKGDLSSESTVSRIRTEHFPLTLESARPSHTSQYLCASSPARGGQPQHFGDGTRLSIL.

The V gene is TRBV5-1, the J gene TRBJ2-7; 9 nucleotides match TRBD1. Germline V gene lookup returns CDR1 SGHRS and CDR2 YFSETQ. The CDR3 consists of 14 residues. V lost 4 bases to trimming and J lost 2 bases; unmatched junction nucleotides: 4. As DNA, the CDR3 is TGCGCCAGCAGCCGGGACAGGGCAACCTACGAGCAGTACTTC. The encoded protein is CASSRDRATYEQYF.

The chain links TRBV9 to TRBJ1-1; the match to TRBD1 covers 8 bases. V was clipped by 6 bases and J by 0 bases; unmatched bases: 4. There are 14 residues in the CDR3. Germline CDR1 is SGDLS and CDR2 is YYNGEE. CDR3 nucleotides: TGTGCCAGCAATCAGGGGGCGATGAACACTGAAGCTTTCTTT. Its translation: CASNQGAMNTEAFF.

This clone was seen a few times. The V gene is TRBV6-6, the J gene TRBJ2-7; D may be TRBD2 (6 bases). Germline assignment: CDR1 MNHNY and CDR2 SVGAGI (reference sequence). This CDR3 has 15 amino acids. V was trimmed by 10 bases and J by 2 bases, leaving 21 bases between them. The chain's CDR3 is CATLHRGIIPYEQYF. The CDR3, as DNA: TGTGCCACCCTTCATCGGGGGATAATCCCCTACGAGCAGTACTTC.

This clone showed up just once. The V gene is TRBV7-2, the J gene TRBJ1-2, with 9 bases aligning to TRBD1. The germline V gene has CDR1 SGHTA and CDR2 FQGNSA. Losses at the gene ends were 5 bases for V and 7 bases for J; bases not matched to a gene: 8. The CDR3 contains 14 residues. This chain's CDR3 is CASSPLTGGGGYTF. The CDR3 DNA follows: TGTGCCAGCAGCCCGCTAACAGGGGGCGGTGGCTACACCTTC. Full variable domain (rest looked up from reference TRBV7-2 and TRBJ1-2): GAGVSQSPSNKVTEKGKDVELRCDPISGHTALYWYRQSLGQGLEFLIYFQGNSAPDKSGLPSDRFSAERTGGSVSTLTIQRTQQEDSAVYLCASSPLTGGGGYTFGSGTRLTVV.

The CDR3 loop reads CASTRDRGGNEQFF. CDR3 nucleotides: TGTGCCAGCACCCGGGACAGGGGCGGCAATGAGCAGTTCTTC. The rearrangement uses TRBV2 and TRBJ2-1, with 10 bases lining up with TRBD1. The CDR3 is made up of 14 amino acids. After removal of 7 bases from V and 6 bases from J, the junction contained 6 bases not matched to a gene. Germline-derived CDR1 and CDR2 are SNHLY and FYNNEI.

V and J are TRBV7-2 and TRBJ2-5; maybe TRBD2 (6 bases). The CDR3 contains 14 residues. V shed 1 base and J shed 5 bases, with 11 bases lying between them. Germline lookup yields CDR1 SGHTA and CDR2 FQGNSA. The CDR3 bases are TGTGCCAGCAGCTTAGACCGGGGAGGCGAGACCCAGTACTTC. This codes for CASSLDRGGETQYF.

In this sample, this clone turned up a few times. The chain is built from TRBV5-1 and TRBJ2-7; 14 bases agree with TRBD2. The CDR3 loop spans 16 amino acids. Losses at the gene ends were 3 bases for V and 5 bases for J; bases not matched to a gene: 7. Germline V gene lookup returns CDR1 SGHRS and CDR2 YFSETQ. The CDR3 DNA is TGCGCCAGCAGCTCGGGGACTAGCGGGAGAGGAGACGAGCAGTACTTC. Residues: CASSSGTSGRGDEQYF.

The rearrangement joins TRBV6-1 to TRBJ1-3; 9 bases are a match to TRBD1. Germline V gene lookup returns CDR1 MNHNS and CDR2 SASEGT. J gave up 7 bases and V 1 base, and 14 bases lay outside the gene matches. The CDR3 contains 18 residues. The CDR3 bases are TGTGCCAGCAGTGAAGAGACAGGGGGGAACTTTGGACGGAACACCATATATTTT. It yields the protein CASSEETGGNFGRNTIYF.

This chain connects TRBV5-1 to TRBJ2-5; D perhaps matches TRBD1 (6 bases). CDR1 is SGHRS and CDR2 is YFSETQ in the germline V gene. The ends were cut back, 1 base at V and 1 base at J, with 11 bases in the middle. The CDR3 is 15 amino acids. For the CDR3, the DNA is TGCGCCAGCAGCTTGCGGGCAGGGGCCCAAGAGACCCAGTACTTC. As protein: CASSLRAGAQETQYF.

The chain has TRBV19 and TRBJ2-1; unclear D gene. CDR1 is LNHDA and CDR2 is SQIVND in the germline V gene (reference sequence). CDR3 size: 15 residues. The ends were cut back, 1 base at V and 3 bases at J, with 10 bases in the middle. This CDR3 reads CASSIGGSNYNEQFF. The CDR3 DNA follows: TGTGCCAGTAGTATAGGAGGCAGCAACTACAATGAGCAGTTCTTC.

CDR3 region: CASSPGDSATNEKLFF. For the CDR3, the DNA is TGTGCCAGCAGCCCCGGGGACAGCGCAACTAATGAAAAACTGTTTTTT. This chain links TRBV5-8 with TRBJ1-4; 7 bases line up with TRBD1. CDR1 is SGHTS and CDR2 is YDEGEE in the germline V gene. The ends lost 4 bases at V and 0 bases at J; junction bases unmatched: 6. CDR3 size: 16 residues.

J is TRBJ2-1 and V is TRBV5-1; D is perhaps TRBD1 or TRBD2 (5 bases each). V gave up 4 bases and J gave up 8 bases, with 16 bases separating them. Germline V lookup: CDR1 SGHRS, CDR2 YFSETQ. This CDR3 region has 14 residues. CDR3 amino acids: CASSLFQGVDEQFF. The CDR3 DNA follows: TGCGCCAGCAGCCTGTTCCAGGGAGTAGATGAGCAGTTCTTC.

V gene TRBV4-1 combines with J gene TRBJ2-1; no reliable D call. Per the germline V gene, CDR1 is MGHRA and CDR2 is YSYEKL. The CDR3 sequence is 13 residues long. V was cut by 1 base and J by 4 bases, with 5 bases left in between. The CDR3 region has the DNA TGCGCCAGCAGCCAAGTTTCGTACAATGAGCAGTTCTTC. Residues: CASSQVSYNEQFF.

This clone was observed a single time. The chain links TRBV18 to TRBJ2-2; D not resolved. Germline loops: CDR1 KGHSH, CDR2 LQKENI. Trimming took off 0 bases at V and 4 bases at J, with 9 bases between the two ends. The CDR3 is made up of 15 amino acids. The CDR3 nucleotides are TGTGCCAGCTCACCACCGGCCACAGCCACCGGGGAGCTGTTTTTT. The encoded protein is CASSPPATATGELFF.

This clone was seen a single time. The chain is built from TRBV7-2 and TRBJ1-2; 11 bases match TRBD1. The CDR3 is 14 amino acids. Germline values: CDR1 SGHTA, CDR2 FQGNSA. Losses at the gene ends were 8 bases for V and 5 bases for J; bases not matched to a gene: 7. CDR3 residues: CASVSGTGGYGYTF. For the CDR3, the DNA is TGTGCCAGCGTATCCGGGACAGGGGGATATGGCTACACCTTC.

The V and J genes are TRBV18 and TRBJ1-2, with 8 bases aligning to TRBD1. The CDR3 is 13 amino acids. Germline-derived CDR1 and CDR2 are KGHSH and LQKENI. Trimming cost V 2 bases and J 8 bases; bases outside gene matches: 4. As DNA, the CDR3 is TGTGCCAGCTCACCAGGACAGGGCGGAGGCTACACCTTC. It codes for CASSPGQGGGYTF.

The CDR3 sequence is CASSFPWVGQAFF. CDR3 coding DNA: TGTGCCAGCAGTTTCCCTTGGGTGGGGCAAGCTTTCTTT. The rearrangement uses TRBV28 and TRBJ1-1, with D perhaps TRBD1 (5 bases). V was trimmed by 3 bases and J by 9 bases, leaving 14 bases between them. This CDR3 region has 13 residues. In germline, CDR1 is MDHEN, CDR2 SYDVKM.

This chain uses TRBV15 with TRBJ1-5; TRBD1 might be the D (6 bases). V was shortened by 4 bases and J by 7 bases, with 20 bases between the two germline ends. Germline V gives CDR1 LNHNV, CDR2 YYDKDF (reference sequence). CDR3 length: 16 residues. As DNA, the CDR3 is TGTGCCACCAGCACCCTAAGGGGGGGCGACGGGCAGCCCCAGCATTTT. This gives the protein CATSTLRGGDGQPQHF.

The J gene is TRBJ1-1, the V gene TRBV29-1, with D unresolved. There are 12 residues in the CDR3. V was trimmed by 7 bases and J by 5 bases, leaving 14 bases between them. Germline V gives CDR1 SQVTM, CDR2 ANQGSEA. CDR3 nucleotide sequence: TGCAGCGCCCTACGCGGTAAGACTGAAGCTTTCTTT. Its translation is CSALRGKTEAFF. Full variable domain (rest looked up from reference TRBV29-1 and TRBJ1-1): SAVISQKPSRDICQRGTSLTIQCQVDSQVTMMFWYRQQPGQSLTLIATANQGSEATYESGFVIDKFPISRPNLTFSTLTVSNMSPEDSSIYLCSALRGKTEAFFGQGTRLTVV.